One and the same sample provided the 10 T cell receptor beta chains below, sequenced in a study of cytomegalovirus exposure and HLA in healthy donors. Researchers ran the PCR with 60 Vbeta and 13 Jbeta primers. Data came from immunoSEQ multiplex PCR; TCRdb stores just in-frame clones and leaves some out. The table shows 150,000 to 200,000 clones, with around 80% occurring only once. The sequenced sample consisted of PBMCs. The receptors were sampled from a woman in her fifties or sixties in good health and CMV-seropositive.

The V call is TRBV2, the J call TRBJ1-3, with D uncertain. CDR1 is SNHLY and CDR2 is FYNNEI in the germline V gene. Trimming left V 3 bases short and J 0 bases short, with 6 bases between. This CDR3 spans 14 amino acids. This chain's CDR3 is CASSDRSSGNTIYF. As DNA, the CDR3 is TGTGCCAGCAGTGACCGGAGCTCTGGAAACACCATATATTTT. Combining the CDR3 with reference TRBV2 and TRBJ1-3 gives the whole variable domain EPEVTQTPSHQVTQMGQEVILRCVPISNHLYFYWYRQILGQKVEFLVSFYNNEISEKSEIFDDQFSVERPDGSNFTLKIRSTKLEDSAMYFCASSDRSSGNTIYFGEGSWLTVV.

This clone was seen only once. J is TRBJ1-3 and V is TRBV10-2; possible D gene TRBD1, 5 bases. In germline, CDR1 is WSHSY, CDR2 SAAADI. The CDR3 loop spans 14 amino acids. With 3 bases removed from V and 2 bases from J, the gap between germline ends came to 8 bases. The CDR3 nucleotides read TGCGCCAGCAGTGACCCGGGGGCTGGAAACACCATATATTTT. It yields the protein CASSDPGAGNTIYF.

The gene calls are TRBV18 and TRBJ1-2; TRBD1 matches 7 bases. The CDR3 sequence is 16 residues long. The junction had 7 bases not matched to a gene; V was cut back by 3 bases and J by 0 bases. The germline CDR1 and CDR2 sequences are KGHSH and LQKENI. The CDR3 DNA follows: TGTGCCAGCTCACCCCGGACAGGAGCATCTAACTATGGCTACACCTTC. This gives the protein CASSPRTGASNYGYTF.

The table lists this clone with a count of one. V and J are TRBV14 and TRBJ2-5, with TRBD1 matching over 9 bases. Germline V gene sequence: CDR1 SGHDN, CDR2 FVKESK. The CDR3 runs to 16 residues. The V and J ends lost 4 bases and 5 bases, in that order; junction bases with no gene match: 11. The CDR3 here is CASSLSPGTGKETQYF. CDR3 DNA: TGTGCCAGCAGCCTCAGTCCCGGGACAGGGAAGGAGACCCAGTACTTC.

The chain uses TRBV12-5 and TRBJ2-7; TRBD1 aligns across 7 bases. Unmatched junction bases numbered 6, after V lost 5 bases and J lost 5 bases. The V gene's germline CDR1 is LGHNT and CDR2 FRNRAP. There are 13 residues in the CDR3. CDR3 residues: CASGPTGFHEQYF. In DNA, the CDR3 is TGTGCTAGTGGTCCGACAGGGTTCCACGAGCAGTACTTC.

The chain couples TRBV29-1 to TRBJ2-7, with 9 bases aligning to TRBD1. The CDR3 contains 13 residues. The germline CDR1 and CDR2 sequences are SQVTM and ANQGSEA. With V trimmed by 6 bases and J by 9 bases, 12 bases remained unmatched. The CDR3 nucleotides are TGCAGCGTCAGACAGGGGGGAAATACTGGGCAGTACTTC. This encodes CSVRQGGNTGQYF.

The rearrangement uses TRBV19 and TRBJ1-2; TRBD1 matches at 9 bases. From germline, CDR1 is LNHDA and CDR2 SQIVND (reference sequence). This CDR3 has 13 amino acids. The ends lost 5 bases at V and 8 bases at J; junction bases unmatched: 6. The CDR3 coding sequence is TGTGCCAGTAGTCCGGGACAGGGTGGCGGCTACACCTTC. Translated, it gives CASSPGQGGGYTF.

The chain is built from TRBV5-1 and TRBJ1-5, with 7 bases that match TRBD1. CDR1 SGHRS and CDR2 YFSETQ come from the germline V gene. The CDR3 runs to 15 residues. V was pared by 4 bases and J by 0 bases, with 4 bases of the junction left unmatched. CDR3 nucleotide sequence: TGCGCCAGCAGCGCGACAGGGAATAGCAATCAGCCCCAGCATTTT. This codes for CASSATGNSNQPQHF.

V gene TRBV19 combines with J gene TRBJ1-5; D might be TRBD1 (6 bases). The V gene lost 4 bases and the J gene lost 6 bases, with 10 bases spanning the gap. Germline CDR1 LNHDA, CDR2 SQIVND (reference sequence). The CDR3 spans 13 residues. In nucleotides, the CDR3 is TGTGCCAGTAGTAGCACAGGGAGTCAGCCCCAGCATTTT. Protein product: CASSSTGSQPQHF.

V and J are TRBV4-1 and TRBJ2-1; D call uncertain. V was shortened by 1 base and J by 4 bases, with 8 bases between the two germline ends. Germline lookup yields CDR1 MGHRA and CDR2 YSYEKL. The CDR3 contains 14 residues. In DNA form, the CDR3 reads TGCGCCAGCAGCCAAGTCGGTCCTTACAATGAGCAGTTCTTC. The encoded protein is CASSQVGPYNEQFF.